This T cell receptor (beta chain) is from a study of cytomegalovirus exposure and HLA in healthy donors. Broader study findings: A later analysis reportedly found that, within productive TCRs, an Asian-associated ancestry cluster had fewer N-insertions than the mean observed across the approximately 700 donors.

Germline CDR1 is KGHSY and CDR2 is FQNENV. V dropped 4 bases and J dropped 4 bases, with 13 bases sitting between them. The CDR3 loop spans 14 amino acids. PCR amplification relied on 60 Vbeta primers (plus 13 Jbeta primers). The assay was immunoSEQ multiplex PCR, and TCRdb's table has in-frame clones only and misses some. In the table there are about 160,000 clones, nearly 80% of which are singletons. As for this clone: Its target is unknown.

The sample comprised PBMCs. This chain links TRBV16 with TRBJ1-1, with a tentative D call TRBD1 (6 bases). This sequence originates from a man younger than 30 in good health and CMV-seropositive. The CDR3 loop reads CASSPDRGGTEAFF. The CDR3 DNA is TGTGCCAGCAGCCCGGACCGAGGGGGCACTGAAGCTTTCTTT.